This T cell receptor (beta chain) was captured by sequencing in a study of vaccination and CD4 T cells after COVID-19. The wider study: The authors exposed cells to overlapping spike peptides derived from SARS-CoV-2, HCoV-NL63, HCoV-OC43 and HCoV-229E. Control cultures were supplied with a CEFX pool, an HIV-1 Nef pool, or no peptide at all.

Trimming took 7 bases from V and 9 from J; bases not matched to a gene: 16. The CDR3 spans 16 residues. Per the germline V gene, CDR1 is SGHTA and CDR2 is FQGNSA. Sequencing of DNA taken from cultured CD4+ T cells relied on the Oncomine TCR Beta short-read assay. CD4+ T cells were cultured, and genomic DNA was extracted from them. TCRdb passed the PCR reads through MiXCR, listing each CDR3 protein once. The sample shows about 10,000 distinct CDR3 sequences, about 40% of them seen only once. The treatment here: approximately 9-day PBMC culture with coronavirus spike peptide pools or control peptides (ViraFEST assay). According to the study, CD4+ T cells from the unexposed donor were gathered ahead of the COVID-19 pandemic (2011-2018). Via ViraFEST, peptide pools expanded antigen-specific T cells before TCR sequencing. Negative selection separated CD4+ T cells from approximately 9-day cultures. On this clonotype itself: Antigen unknown.

Input material: CD4+ T cells from blood, cultured in vitro. The chain is built from TRBV7-2 and TRBJ2-5; 11 nucleotides align to TRBD2. The TCR was taken from a human donor in good health. The CDR3 coding sequence is TGTGCCAGCACCCAGGAGGGAACTAGCGGGAGAATGCCCCAGTACTTC. Its protein product is CASTQEGTSGRMPQYF.